This TCR beta chain originates from a study of identical twins. Unique molecular identifiers were present on cDNA, and template switching added a universal primer site. From the 5' RACE reads, TCRdb called clonotypes with MiXCR, one entry per CDR3 protein. The data hold roughly 240,000 distinct CDR3 sequences, with about 7% observed a single time. V was trimmed by 2 bases and J by 7 bases, leaving 9 bases between them. Germline V CDR1 and CDR2: KGHSH, LQKENI. This CDR3 has 13 amino acids. This sample also belongs to another study, concerning yellow fever vaccine responses in identical twins. That study reports: Vaccine-induced T cell responses in twins were reportedly observed to appear partly convergent, partly personalized.

Source material: memory (CD45RO+) T cells sorted from blood. This sequence was found in a woman younger than 35 in good health. The chain uses TRBV18 and TRBJ2-1, with unresolved D. Here the CDR3 reads CASSPSAMNEQFF. CDR3 DNA sequence: TGTGCCAGCTCACCATCGGCTATGAATGAGCAGTTCTTC.